The text below deals with one T cell receptor (beta chain). Antigen: not known. This entry comes from a study of cytomegalovirus exposure and HLA in healthy donors. Study background: The approximately 110 validation repertoires and the roughly 670 first-cohort repertoires shared a platform, a later analysis reported. Study results and caveats: The authors enumerated over 150 TCR beta chains as linked to cytomegalovirus.

Donors were drawn from the approximately 130-subject validation cohort, separate from the approximately 670-subject first cohort. The repertoire was sequenced with immunoSEQ multiplex PCR; TCRdb's copy has only in-frame clones and lacks some. This table has over 150,000 clones, 80% to 90% appearing once. The sample taken for sequencing was PBMCs. The receptor's source is a woman in her twenties or thirties in good health and CMV-seronegative.

The CDR3 nucleotides read TGCAGCGTTGTTCCTCGCGGAGGGAGAGAGACCCAGTACTTC. As protein: CSVVPRGGRETQYF. The chain combines TRBV29-1 with TRBJ2-5; D may be TRBD2 (6 bases). Germline loops: CDR1 SQVTM, CDR2 ANQGSEA. The CDR3 runs 14 residues. Between the trimmed V and J ends, which lost 4 bases and 4 bases, there was a span of 16 bases. Based on the CDR3 plus reference TRBV29-1 and TRBJ2-5, the full variable domain is SAVISQKPSRDICQRGTSLTIQCQVDSQVTMMFWYRQQPGQSLTLIATANQGSEATYESGFVIDKFPISRPNLTFSTLTVSNMSPEDSSIYLCSVVPRGGRETQYFGPGTRLLVL.